This T cell receptor beta chain was observed in a study of identical twins. One entry per CDR3 protein, called by TCRdb with MiXCR from the 5' RACE reads. The repertoire includes hundreds of thousands of distinct CDR3 sequences, about 8.3% of them detected once, and approximately 2% sits in the top ten. In this sample, this clonotype turned up many times. This sample also belongs to another study, concerning yellow fever vaccine responses in identical twins.

The sequencing input was memory (CD45RO+) T cells sorted from blood. This TCR came from a woman aged 18-29 years in good health.

CDR3 DNA sequence: TGCAGTGGGAGAGGTCCGGGACAGGGGGCTGTAGATACGCAGTATTTT. Its protein is CSGRGPGQGAVDTQYF. The V gene is TRBV20-1, the J gene TRBJ2-3; TRBD1 agrees at 12 bases. Germline V gives CDR1 DFQATT, CDR2 SNEGSKA (reference sequence). The CDR3 is 16 residues long. J lost 5 bases, V lost 7 bases, and 13 bases had no gene match.